This T cell receptor beta chain was recovered during a study of molecular identifiers for immune sequencing clone quantification. Study background: Across replicate runs, RNA obtained from 20,000 or 100,000 naive CD8 cells was divided into five, with four undergoing sequencing.

In this sample, this clonotype turned up many times. For naive CD8 T cells, sorting used the CD8+CD4-CCR7+CD45RA+ phenotype. In TCRdb, the PCR reads were re-called with MiXCR into one record per CDR3 protein. The profile covers approximately 670,000 distinct CDR3 sequences, with 15% to 20% appearing a single time and 0.7% to 1% taken by the ten largest. CDR1 LNHDA and CDR2 SQIVND come from the germline V gene (reference sequence). V lost 5 bases and J lost 2, with 10 bases in between. CDR3 length equals 13 residues. The chain couples TRBV19 to TRBJ2-7; tentative D call: TRBD1 (6 bases). The TCR was taken from a human donor in good health. Some libraries in this study had Jurkat cell RNA spiked in. The source material was naive CD8+ T cells from blood, with Jurkat cell RNA spiked in. Subset given: FACS-sorted CD8+CD4-CCR7+CD45RA+ naive T cells. CDR3 sequence reads: CASSAGTPYEQYF. DNA of the CDR3: TGTGCCAGTAGTGCCGGGACACCCTACGAGCAGTACTTC.